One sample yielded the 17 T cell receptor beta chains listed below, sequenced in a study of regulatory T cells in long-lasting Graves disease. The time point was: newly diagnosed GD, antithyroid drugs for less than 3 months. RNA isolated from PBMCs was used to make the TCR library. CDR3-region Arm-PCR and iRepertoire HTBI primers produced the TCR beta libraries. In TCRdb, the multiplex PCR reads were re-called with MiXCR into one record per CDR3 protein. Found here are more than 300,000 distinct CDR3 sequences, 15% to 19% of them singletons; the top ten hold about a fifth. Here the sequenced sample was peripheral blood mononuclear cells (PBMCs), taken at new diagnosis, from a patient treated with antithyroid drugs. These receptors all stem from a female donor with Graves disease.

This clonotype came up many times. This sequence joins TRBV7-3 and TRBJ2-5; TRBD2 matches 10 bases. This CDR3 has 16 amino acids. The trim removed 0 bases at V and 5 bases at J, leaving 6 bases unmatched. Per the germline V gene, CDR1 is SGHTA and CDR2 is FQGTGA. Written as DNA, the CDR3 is TGTGCCAGCAGCTTAACGGCTAGCGGGGGTTATGAGACCCAGTACTTC. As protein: CASSLTASGGYETQYF.

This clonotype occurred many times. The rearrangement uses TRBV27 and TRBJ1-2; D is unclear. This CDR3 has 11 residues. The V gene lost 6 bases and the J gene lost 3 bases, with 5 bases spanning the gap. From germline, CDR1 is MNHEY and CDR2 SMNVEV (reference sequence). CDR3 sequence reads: CASRTHYGYTF. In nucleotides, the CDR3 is TGTGCCAGCAGAACACACTATGGCTACACCTTC.

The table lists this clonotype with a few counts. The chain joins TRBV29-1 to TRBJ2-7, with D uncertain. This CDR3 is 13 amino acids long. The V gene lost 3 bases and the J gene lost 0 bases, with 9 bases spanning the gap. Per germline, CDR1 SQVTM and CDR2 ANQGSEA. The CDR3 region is CSVEKLSSYEQYF. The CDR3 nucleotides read TGCAGCGTTGAGAAGTTGAGCTCCTACGAGCAGTACTTC.

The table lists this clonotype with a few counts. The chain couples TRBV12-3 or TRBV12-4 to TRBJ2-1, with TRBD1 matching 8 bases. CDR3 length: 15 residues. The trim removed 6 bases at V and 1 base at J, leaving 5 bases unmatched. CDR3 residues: CASSQDRASYNEQFF. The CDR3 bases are TGTGCCAGCAGCCAGGACAGGGCGTCCTACAATGAGCAGTTCTTC.

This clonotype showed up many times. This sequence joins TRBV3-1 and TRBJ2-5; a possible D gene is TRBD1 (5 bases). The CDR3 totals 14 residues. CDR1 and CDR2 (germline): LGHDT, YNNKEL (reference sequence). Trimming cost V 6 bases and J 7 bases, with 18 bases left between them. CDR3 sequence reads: CASSLAAPTGTQYF. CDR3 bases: TGTGCCAGCAGTTTGGCCGCTCCTACAGGGACCCAGTACTTC.

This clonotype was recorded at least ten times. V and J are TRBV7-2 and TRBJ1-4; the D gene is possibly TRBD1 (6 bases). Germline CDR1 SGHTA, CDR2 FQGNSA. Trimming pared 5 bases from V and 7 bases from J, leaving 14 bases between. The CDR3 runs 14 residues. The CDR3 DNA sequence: TGTGCCAGCAGCCGGGGGGGGGCGACTGAAAAACTGTTTTTT. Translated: CASSRGGATEKLFF.

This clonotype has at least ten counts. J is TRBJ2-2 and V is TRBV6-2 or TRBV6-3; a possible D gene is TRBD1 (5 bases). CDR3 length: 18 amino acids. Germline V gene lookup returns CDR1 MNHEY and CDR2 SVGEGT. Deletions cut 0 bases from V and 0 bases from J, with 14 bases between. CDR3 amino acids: CASSYSTKGRANTGELFF. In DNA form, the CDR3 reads TGTGCCAGCAGTTACTCGACCAAGGGCAGGGCGAACACCGGGGAGCTGTTTTTT.

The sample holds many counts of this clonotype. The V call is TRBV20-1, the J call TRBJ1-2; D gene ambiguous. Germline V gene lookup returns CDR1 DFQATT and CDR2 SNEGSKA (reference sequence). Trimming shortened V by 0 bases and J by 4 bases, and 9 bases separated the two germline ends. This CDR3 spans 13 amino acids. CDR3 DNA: TGCAGTGCTAGAGAGTCGGATTTCTATGGCTACACCTTC. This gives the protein CSARESDFYGYTF.

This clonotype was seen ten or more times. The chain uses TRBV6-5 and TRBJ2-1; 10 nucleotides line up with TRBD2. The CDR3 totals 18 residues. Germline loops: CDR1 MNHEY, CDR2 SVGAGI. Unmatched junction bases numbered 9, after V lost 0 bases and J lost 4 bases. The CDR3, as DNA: TGTGCCAGCAGTTACTCGAGGCAGCGGGAGGGCCCGTACAATGAGCAGTTCTTC. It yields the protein CASSYSRQREGPYNEQFF.

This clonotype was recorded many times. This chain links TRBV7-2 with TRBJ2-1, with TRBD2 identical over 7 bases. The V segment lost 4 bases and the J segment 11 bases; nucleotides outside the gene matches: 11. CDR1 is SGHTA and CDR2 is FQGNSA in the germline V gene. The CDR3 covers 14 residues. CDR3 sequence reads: CASSSRSWGGKQFF. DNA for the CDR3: TGTGCCAGCAGCTCCCGCAGTTGGGGGGGGAAGCAGTTCTTC.

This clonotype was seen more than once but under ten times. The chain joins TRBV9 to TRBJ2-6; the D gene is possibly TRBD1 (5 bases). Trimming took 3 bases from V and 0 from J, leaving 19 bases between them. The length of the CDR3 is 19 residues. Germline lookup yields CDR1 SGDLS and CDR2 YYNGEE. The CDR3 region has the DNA TGTGCCAGCAGCGGATACAGGACGAACGCGGCCTCTGGGGCCAACGTCCTGACTTTC. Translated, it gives CASSGYRTNAASGANVLTF.

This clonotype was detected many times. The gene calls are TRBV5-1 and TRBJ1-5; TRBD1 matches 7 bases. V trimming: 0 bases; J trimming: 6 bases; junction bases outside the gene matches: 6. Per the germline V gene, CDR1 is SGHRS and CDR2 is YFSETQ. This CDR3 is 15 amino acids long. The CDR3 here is CASSLGQGVGQPQHF. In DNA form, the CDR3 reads TGCGCCAGCAGCTTGGGACAGGGAGTAGGTCAGCCCCAGCATTTT. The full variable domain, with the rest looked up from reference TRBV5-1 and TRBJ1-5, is KAGVTQTPRYLIKTRGQQVTLSCSPISGHRSVSWYQQTPGQGLQFLFEYFSETQRNKGNFPGRFSGRQFSNSRSEMNVSTLELGDSALYLCASSLGQGVGQPQHFGDGTRLSIL.

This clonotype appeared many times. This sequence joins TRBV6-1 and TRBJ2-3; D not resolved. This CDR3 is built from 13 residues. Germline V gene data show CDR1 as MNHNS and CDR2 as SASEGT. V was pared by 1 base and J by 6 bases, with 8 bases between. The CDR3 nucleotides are TGTGCCAGCAGTGAAGAAACATCGGATACGCAGTATTTT. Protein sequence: CASSEETSDTQYF.

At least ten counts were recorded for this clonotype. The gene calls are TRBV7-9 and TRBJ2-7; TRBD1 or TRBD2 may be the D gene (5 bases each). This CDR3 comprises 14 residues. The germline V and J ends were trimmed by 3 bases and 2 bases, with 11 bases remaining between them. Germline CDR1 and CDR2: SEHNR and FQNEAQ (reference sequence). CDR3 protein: CASSFGGIPYEQYF. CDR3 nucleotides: TGTGCCAGCAGCTTTGGGGGAATTCCCTACGAGCAGTACTTC.

CDR3 sequence reads: CASSQDDREGNTIYF. DNA of the CDR3: TGCGCCAGCAGCCAAGATGACAGGGAGGGGAACACCATATATTTT. The J gene is TRBJ1-3, the V gene TRBV4-1, with 7 bases aligning to TRBD1. Trimming removed 0 bases from V and 7 bases from J; junction bases left unmatched: 6. This CDR3 comprises 15 residues. The germline V gene has CDR1 MGHRA and CDR2 YSYEKL.

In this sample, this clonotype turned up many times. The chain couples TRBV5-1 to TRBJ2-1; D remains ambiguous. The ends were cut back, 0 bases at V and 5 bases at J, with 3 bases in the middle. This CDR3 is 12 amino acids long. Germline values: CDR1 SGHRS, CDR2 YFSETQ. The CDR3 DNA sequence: TGCGCCAGCAGCTTGGAAAACAATGAGCAGTTCTTC. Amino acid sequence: CASSLENNEQFF.

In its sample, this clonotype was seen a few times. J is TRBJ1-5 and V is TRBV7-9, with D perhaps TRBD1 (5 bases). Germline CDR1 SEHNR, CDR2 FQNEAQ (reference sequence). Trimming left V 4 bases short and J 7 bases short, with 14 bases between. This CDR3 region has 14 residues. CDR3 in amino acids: CASSSQGENQPQHF. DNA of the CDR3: TGTGCCAGCAGCTCCCAGGGTGAGAACCAGCCCCAGCATTTT.